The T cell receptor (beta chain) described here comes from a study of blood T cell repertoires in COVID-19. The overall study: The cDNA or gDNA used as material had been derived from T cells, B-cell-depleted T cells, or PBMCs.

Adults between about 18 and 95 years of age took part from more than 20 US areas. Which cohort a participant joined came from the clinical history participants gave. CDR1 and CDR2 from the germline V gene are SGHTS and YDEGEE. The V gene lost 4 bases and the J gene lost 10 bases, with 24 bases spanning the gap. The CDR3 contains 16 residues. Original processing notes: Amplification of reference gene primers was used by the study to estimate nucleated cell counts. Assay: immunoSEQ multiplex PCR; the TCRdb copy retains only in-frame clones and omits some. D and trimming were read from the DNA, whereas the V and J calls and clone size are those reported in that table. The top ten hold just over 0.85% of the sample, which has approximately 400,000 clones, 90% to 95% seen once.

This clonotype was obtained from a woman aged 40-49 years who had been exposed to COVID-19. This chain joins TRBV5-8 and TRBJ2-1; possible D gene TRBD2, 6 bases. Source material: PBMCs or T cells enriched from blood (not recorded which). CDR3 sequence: CASSRGTANRIGEQFF. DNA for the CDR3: TGTGCCAGCAGCCGGGGGACGGCCAATCGTATAGGCGAGCAGTTCTTC.